The subject of this entry is one TCR beta chain. Indicated treatment: oral pan-JAK inhibitor, 5-10 mg twice daily. Lesional scalp punch biopsies and peripheral blood were collected from alopecia areata patients. PBMCs served as the source from which CD4+ and CD8+ T cells were sorted. This specimen belongs to a study of CD8+ T cells in alopecia areata. Whole-study context: Those treated were given oral tofacitinib at 5 to 10 mg twice daily.

Sequencing relied on a cDNA template that was reverse transcribed from extracted RNA. Clones were sequenced by immunoSEQ multiplex PCR, and TCRdb holds only the in-frame ones, with some missing. The data show about 120,000 clones, roughly 50% seen once. The trim removed 1 base at V and 4 bases at J, leaving 3 bases unmatched. The CDR3 sequence is 15 residues long. Germline assignment: CDR1 MNHNS and CDR2 SASEGT. This chain connects TRBV6-1 to TRBJ2-3, with 9 bases lining up with TRBD2. The sequence was obtained from a human donor with alopecia areata. The source material was CD8+ T cells sorted from blood, sampled at week 24, from a patient treated with tofacitinib. CDR3 bases: TGTGCCAGCAGTGAAGGTAGCGGGGGAGCAGATACGCAGTATTTT. This codes for CASSEGSGGADTQYF.